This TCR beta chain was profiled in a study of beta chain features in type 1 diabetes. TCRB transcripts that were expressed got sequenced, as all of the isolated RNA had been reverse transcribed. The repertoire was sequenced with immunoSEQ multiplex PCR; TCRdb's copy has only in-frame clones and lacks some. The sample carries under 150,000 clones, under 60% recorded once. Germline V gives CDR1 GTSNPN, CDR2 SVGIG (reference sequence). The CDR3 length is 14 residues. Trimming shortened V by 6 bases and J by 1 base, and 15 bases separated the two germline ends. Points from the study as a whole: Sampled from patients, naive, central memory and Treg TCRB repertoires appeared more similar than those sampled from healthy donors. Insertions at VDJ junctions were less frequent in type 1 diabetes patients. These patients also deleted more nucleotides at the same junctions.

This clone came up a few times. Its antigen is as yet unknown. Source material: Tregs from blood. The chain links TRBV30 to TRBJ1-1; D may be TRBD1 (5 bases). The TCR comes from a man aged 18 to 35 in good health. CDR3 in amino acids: CACLPDGGNTEAFF. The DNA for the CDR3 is TGTGCCTGTCTACCGGACGGGGGGAACACTGAAGCTTTCTTT.